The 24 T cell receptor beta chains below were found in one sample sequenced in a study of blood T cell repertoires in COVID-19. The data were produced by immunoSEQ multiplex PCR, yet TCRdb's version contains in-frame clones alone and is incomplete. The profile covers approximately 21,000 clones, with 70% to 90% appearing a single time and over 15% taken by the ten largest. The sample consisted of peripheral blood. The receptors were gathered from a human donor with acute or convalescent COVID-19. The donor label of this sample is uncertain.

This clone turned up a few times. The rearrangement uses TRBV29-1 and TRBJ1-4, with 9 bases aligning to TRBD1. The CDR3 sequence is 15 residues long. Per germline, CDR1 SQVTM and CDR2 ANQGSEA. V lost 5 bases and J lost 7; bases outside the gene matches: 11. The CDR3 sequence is CSVTGTGGEGEKLFF. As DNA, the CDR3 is TGCAGCGTTACCGGAACAGGGGGCGAGGGTGAAAAACTGTTTTTT. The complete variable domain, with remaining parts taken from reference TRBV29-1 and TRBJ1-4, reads SAVISQKPSRDICQRGTSLTIQCQVDSQVTMMFWYRQQPGQSLTLIATANQGSEATYESGFVIDKFPISRPNLTFSTLTVSNMSPEDSSIYLCSVTGTGGEGEKLFFGSGTQLSVL.

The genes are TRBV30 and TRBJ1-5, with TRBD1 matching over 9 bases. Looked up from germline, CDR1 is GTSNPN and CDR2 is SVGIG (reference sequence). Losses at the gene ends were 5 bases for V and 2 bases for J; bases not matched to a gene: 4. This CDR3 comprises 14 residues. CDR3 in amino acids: CAWATGGRNQPQHF. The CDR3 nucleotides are TGTGCCTGGGCGACAGGGGGACGCAATCAGCCCCAGCATTTT.

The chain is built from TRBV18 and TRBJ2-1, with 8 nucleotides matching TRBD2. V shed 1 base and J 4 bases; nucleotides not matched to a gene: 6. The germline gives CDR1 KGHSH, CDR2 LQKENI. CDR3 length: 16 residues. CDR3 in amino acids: CASSPLETGGYNEQFF. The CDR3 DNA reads TGTGCCAGCTCACCACTGGAGACGGGAGGGTACAATGAGCAGTTCTTC.

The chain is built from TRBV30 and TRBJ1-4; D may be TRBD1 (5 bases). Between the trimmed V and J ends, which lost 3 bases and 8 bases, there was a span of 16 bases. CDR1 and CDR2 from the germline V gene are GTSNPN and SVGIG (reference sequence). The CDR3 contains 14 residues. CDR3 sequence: CAWRKGTQEEKLFF. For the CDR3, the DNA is TGTGCCTGGAGAAAAGGGACTCAAGAGGAAAAACTGTTTTTT.

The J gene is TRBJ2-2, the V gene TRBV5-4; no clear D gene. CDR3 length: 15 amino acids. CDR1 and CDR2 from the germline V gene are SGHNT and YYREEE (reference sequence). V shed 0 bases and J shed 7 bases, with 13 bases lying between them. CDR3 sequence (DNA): TGTGCCAGCAGCTTGGAGGCGAGGTTAGGCGGGGAGCTGTTTTTT. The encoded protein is CASSLEARLGGELFF. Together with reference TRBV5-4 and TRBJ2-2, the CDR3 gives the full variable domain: ETGVTQSPTHLIKTRGQQVTLRCSSQSGHNTVSWYQQALGQGPQFIFQYYREEENGRGNFPPRFSGLQFPNYSSELNVNALELDDSALYLCASSLEARLGGELFFGEGSRLTVL.

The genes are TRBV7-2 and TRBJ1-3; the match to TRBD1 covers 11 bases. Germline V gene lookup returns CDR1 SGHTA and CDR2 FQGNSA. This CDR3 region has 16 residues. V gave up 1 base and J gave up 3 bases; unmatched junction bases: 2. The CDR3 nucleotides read TGTGCCAGCAGCTTAGGTGGGACAGGGGGTGGAAACACCATATATTTT. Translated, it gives CASSLGGTGGGNTIYF.

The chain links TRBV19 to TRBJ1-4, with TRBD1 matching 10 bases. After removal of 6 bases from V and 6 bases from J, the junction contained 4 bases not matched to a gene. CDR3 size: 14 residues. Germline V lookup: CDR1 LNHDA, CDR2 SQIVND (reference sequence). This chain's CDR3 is CASSDRGRDEKLFF. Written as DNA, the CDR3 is TGTGCCAGTAGCGACAGGGGGCGGGATGAAAAACTGTTTTTT.

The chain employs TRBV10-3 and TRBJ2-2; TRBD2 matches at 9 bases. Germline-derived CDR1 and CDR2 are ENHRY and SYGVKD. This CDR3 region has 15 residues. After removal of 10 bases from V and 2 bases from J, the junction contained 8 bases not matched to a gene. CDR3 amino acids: CATASSGDNTGELFF. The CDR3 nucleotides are TGTGCCACCGCTTCTAGCGGGGATAACACCGGGGAGCTGTTTTTT.

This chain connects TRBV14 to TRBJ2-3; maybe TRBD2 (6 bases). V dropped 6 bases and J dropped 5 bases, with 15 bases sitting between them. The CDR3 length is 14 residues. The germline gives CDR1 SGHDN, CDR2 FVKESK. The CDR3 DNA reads TGTGCCAGCAGGCTATCGGGAGTGGTAGATACGCAGTATTTT. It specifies CASRLSGVVDTQYF.

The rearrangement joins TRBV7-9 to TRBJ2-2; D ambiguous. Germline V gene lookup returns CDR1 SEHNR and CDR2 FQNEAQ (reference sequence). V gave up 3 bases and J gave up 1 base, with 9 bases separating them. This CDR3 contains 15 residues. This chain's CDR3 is CASSFGGRNTGELFF. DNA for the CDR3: TGTGCCAGCAGCTTTGGTGGGCGGAACACCGGGGAGCTGTTTTTT.

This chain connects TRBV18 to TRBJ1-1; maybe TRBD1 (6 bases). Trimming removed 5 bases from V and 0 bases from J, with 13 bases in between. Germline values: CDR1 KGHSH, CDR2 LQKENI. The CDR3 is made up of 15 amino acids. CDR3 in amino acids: CASSSGGGLNTEAFF. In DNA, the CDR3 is TGTGCCAGCTCAAGTGGCGGGGGGCTGAACACTGAAGCTTTCTTT.

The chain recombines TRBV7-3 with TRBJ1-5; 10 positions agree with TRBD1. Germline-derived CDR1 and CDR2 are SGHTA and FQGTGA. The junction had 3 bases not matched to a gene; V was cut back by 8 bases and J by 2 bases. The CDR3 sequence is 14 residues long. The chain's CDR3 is CASGGTGGNQPQHF. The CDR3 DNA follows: TGTGCCAGCGGGGGGACAGGGGGCAATCAGCCCCAGCATTTT.

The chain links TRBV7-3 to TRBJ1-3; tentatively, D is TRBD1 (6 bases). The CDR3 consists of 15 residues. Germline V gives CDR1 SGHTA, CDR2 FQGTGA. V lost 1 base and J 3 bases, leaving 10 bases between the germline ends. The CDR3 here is CASSLKTGGGNTIYF. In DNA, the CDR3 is TGTGCCAGCAGCTTAAAGACAGGCGGTGGAAACACCATATATTTT.

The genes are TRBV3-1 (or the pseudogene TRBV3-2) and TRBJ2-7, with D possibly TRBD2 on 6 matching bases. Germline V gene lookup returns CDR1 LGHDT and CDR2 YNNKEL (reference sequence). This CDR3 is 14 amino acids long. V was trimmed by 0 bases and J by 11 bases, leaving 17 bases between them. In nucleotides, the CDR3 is TGTGCCAGCAGCCAAGATTTAAGTGGCAGGGAGGAGTACTTC. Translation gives CASSQDLSGREEYF.

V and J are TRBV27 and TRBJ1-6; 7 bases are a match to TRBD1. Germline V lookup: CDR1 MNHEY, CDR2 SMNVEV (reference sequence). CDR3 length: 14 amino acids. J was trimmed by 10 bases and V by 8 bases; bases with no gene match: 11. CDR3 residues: CASGLTGIQSPLHF. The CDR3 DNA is TGTGCCAGCGGCCTGACAGGGATTCAATCACCCCTCCACTTT.

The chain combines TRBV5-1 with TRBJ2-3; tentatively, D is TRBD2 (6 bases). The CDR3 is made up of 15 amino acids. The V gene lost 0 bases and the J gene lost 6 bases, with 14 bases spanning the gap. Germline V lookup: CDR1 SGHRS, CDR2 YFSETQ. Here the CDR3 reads CASSLERAGKDTQYF. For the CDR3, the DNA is TGCGCCAGCAGCTTGGAGCGGGCAGGGAAGGATACGCAGTATTTT.

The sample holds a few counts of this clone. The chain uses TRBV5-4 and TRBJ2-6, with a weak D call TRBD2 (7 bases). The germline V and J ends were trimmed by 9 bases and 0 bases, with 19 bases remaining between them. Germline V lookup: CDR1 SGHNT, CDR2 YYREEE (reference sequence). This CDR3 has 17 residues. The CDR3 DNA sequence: TGTGCCACCACGGAGGGGGGGCCAGCCTCTGGGGCCAACGTCCTGACTTTC. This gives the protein CATTEGGPASGANVLTF.

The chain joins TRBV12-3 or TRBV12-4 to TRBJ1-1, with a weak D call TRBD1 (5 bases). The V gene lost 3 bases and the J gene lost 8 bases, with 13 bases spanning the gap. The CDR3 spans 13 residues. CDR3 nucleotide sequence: TGTGCCAGCAGTTTTCAGGGACTCTCGGAAGCTTTCTTT. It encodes CASSFQGLSEAFF.

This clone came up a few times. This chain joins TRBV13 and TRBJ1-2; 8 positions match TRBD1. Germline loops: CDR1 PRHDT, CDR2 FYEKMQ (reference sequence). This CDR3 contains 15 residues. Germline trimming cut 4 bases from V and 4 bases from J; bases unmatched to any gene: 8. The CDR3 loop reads CASSSQGAPGYGYTF. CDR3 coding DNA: TGTGCCAGCAGCTCCCAGGGGGCGCCAGGCTATGGCTACACCTTC.

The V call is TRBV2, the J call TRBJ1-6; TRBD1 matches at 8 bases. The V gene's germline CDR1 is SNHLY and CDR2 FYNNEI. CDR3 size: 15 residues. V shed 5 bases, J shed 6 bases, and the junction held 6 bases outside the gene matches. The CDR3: CASSTQTGVNSPLHF. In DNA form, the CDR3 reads TGTGCCAGCAGTACCCAGACAGGGGTTAATTCACCCCTCCACTTT.

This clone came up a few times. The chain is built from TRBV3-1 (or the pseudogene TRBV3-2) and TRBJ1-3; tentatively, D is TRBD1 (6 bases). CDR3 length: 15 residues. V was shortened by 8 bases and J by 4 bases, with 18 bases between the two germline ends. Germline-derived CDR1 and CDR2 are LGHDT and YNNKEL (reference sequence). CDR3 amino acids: CASASPTGSGNTIYF. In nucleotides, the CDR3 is TGTGCCAGCGCATCCCCGACAGGTAGCGGAAACACCATATATTTT.

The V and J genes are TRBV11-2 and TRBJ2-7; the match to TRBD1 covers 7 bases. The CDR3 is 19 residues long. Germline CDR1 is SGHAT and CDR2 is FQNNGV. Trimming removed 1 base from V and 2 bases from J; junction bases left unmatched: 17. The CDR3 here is CASSLGGVIGTASTYEQYF. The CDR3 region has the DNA TGTGCCAGCAGCTTAGGAGGAGTCATCGGGACAGCCTCTACCTACGAGCAGTACTTC.

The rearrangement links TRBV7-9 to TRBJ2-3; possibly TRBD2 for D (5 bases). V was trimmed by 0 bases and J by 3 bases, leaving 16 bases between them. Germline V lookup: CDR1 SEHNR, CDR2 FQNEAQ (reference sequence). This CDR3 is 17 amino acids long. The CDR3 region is CASSLAGYGDFTDTQYF. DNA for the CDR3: TGTGCCAGCAGCTTAGCCGGGTACGGGGATTTTACAGATACGCAGTATTTT. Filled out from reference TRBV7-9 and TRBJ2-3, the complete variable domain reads DTGVSQNPRHKITKRGQNVTFRCDPISEHNRLYWYRQTLGQGPEFLTYFQNEAQLEKSRLLSDRFSAERPKGSFSTLEIQRTEQGDSAMYLCASSLAGYGDFTDTQYFGPGTRLTVL.

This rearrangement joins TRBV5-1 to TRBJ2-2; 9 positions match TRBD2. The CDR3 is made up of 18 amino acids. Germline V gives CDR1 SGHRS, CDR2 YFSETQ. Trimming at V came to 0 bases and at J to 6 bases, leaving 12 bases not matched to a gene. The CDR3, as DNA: TGCGCCAGCAGCTTGGCCGGGCGGCCTAGCGGGATCCCCGGGGAGCTGTTTTTT. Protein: CASSLAGRPSGIPGELFF.